These 32 T cell receptor beta chains were sequenced from one sample in a study of cytomegalovirus exposure and HLA in healthy donors. Primers for the PCR totalled 60 Vbeta and 13 Jbeta. Repertoires were generated with immunoSEQ multiplex PCR, while TCRdb's copy carries only in-frame clones and drops some. The repertoire has 150,000 to 200,000 clones, more than 85% of them found once; the top ten carry around 0.21%. Sequences were obtained from PBMCs. The receptors derive from a girl under three years old in good health and CMV-seronegative.

Only a few counts were recorded for this clone. This chain joins TRBV9 and TRBJ1-3, with D uncertain. The V end was cut by 1 base, the J end by 4 bases, with 9 bases between. CDR1 and CDR2 from the germline V gene are SGDLS and YYNGEE. The CDR3 loop spans 14 amino acids. The CDR3 DNA follows: TGTGCCAGCAGCGTACACGAGGGAGGAAACACCATATATTTT. Translation gives CASSVHEGGNTIYF.

The chain recombines TRBV27 with TRBJ1-5, with a tentative D call TRBD1 (5 bases). The CDR3 has 13 residues. The V and J ends lost 3 bases and 5 bases respectively, with 8 bases between them. Looked up from germline, CDR1 is MNHEY and CDR2 is SMNVEV (reference sequence). In DNA, the CDR3 is TGTGCCAGCAGTTTCGTAGGGGATCAGCCCCAGCATTTT. Its protein product is CASSFVGDQPQHF.

In its sample, this clone was seen once. This rearrangement joins TRBV5-5 to TRBJ2-7; D unclear. The CDR3 runs 14 residues. V was shortened by 0 bases and J by 5 bases, with 12 bases between the two germline ends. Germline-derived CDR1 and CDR2 are SGHKS and YYEKEE (reference sequence). For the CDR3, the DNA is TGTGCCAGCAGCTTGGGCTGGCAGCGAGACGAGCAGTACTTC. Translated, it gives CASSLGWQRDEQYF.

This chain links TRBV2 with TRBJ1-2, with 8 positions matching TRBD1. This CDR3 spans 14 amino acids. The J segment lost 6 bases and the V segment lost 5 bases, leaving 8 bases of the junction unmatched. CDR1 and CDR2 (germline): SNHLY, FYNNEI. CDR3 amino acids: CASSLPDRVDGYTF. The CDR3 DNA sequence: TGTGCCAGCAGTTTACCGGACAGGGTGGATGGCTACACCTTC.

This sequence joins TRBV7-3 and TRBJ2-2, with a possible D match to TRBD2 (5 bases). Trimming stripped 5 bases from V and 8 bases from J, with 9 bases between. This CDR3 region has 12 residues. The germline gives CDR1 SGHTA, CDR2 FQGTGA. Written as DNA, the CDR3 is TGTGCCAGCAGCCCACCGGGAGGGGAGCTGTTTTTT. Translation: CASSPPGGELFF.

The CDR3 sequence: CASSQGQMNTEAFF. CDR3 DNA sequence: TGCGCCAGCAGCCAGGGACAGATGAACACTGAAGCTTTCTTT. V gene TRBV4-1 combines with J gene TRBJ1-1; 7 nucleotides match TRBD1. Germline CDR1 reads MGHRA; CDR2 reads YSYEKL. This CDR3 is 14 amino acids long. Trimming took 3 bases from V and 0 from J; bases not matched to a gene: 1.

This clone has only one observation. The J gene is TRBJ2-6, the V gene TRBV30; a possible D gene is TRBD1 (5 bases). Germline CDR1 is GTSNPN and CDR2 is SVGIG (reference sequence). The CDR3 runs to 16 residues. V lost 3 bases and J 2 bases, leaving 14 bases between the germline ends. CDR3 loop: CAWRGARVAGANVLTF. Written as DNA, the CDR3 is TGTGCCTGGAGAGGGGCCAGGGTGGCTGGGGCCAACGTCCTGACTTTC.

V and J are TRBV4-1 and TRBJ2-1; D is unclear. The length of the CDR3 is 15 residues. The V end was cut by 5 bases, the J end by 2 bases, with 13 bases between. In germline, CDR1 is MGHRA, CDR2 YSYEKL. The CDR3 nucleotides read TGCGCCAGCAGCGGGTCCAGGATGGCCTACAATGAGCAGTTCTTC. This translates into CASSGSRMAYNEQFF.

This chain connects TRBV5-4 to TRBJ2-5, with D possibly TRBD2 on 5 matching bases. Germline V lookup: CDR1 SGHNT, CDR2 YYREEE (reference sequence). Trimming pared 0 bases from V and 4 bases from J, leaving 13 bases between. The CDR3 extends over 15 amino acids. For the CDR3, the DNA is TGTGCCAGCAGCTTGGGGCGGGTGGCTTCAGAGACCCAGTACTTC. This encodes CASSLGRVASETQYF.

The chain combines TRBV7-2 with TRBJ2-7; 11 positions agree with TRBD2. CDR1 and CDR2 from the germline V gene are SGHTA and FQGNSA. This CDR3 region has 15 residues. J was trimmed by 2 bases and V by 5 bases; bases with no gene match: 5. CDR3 coding DNA: TGTGCCAGCAGCCAACTAGCGGGAGCCCCCTACGAGCAGTACTTC. Protein sequence: CASSQLAGAPYEQYF.

The V gene is TRBV6-6, the J gene TRBJ2-3; the D is unclear. CDR1 MNHNY and CDR2 SVGAGI come from the germline V gene (reference sequence). The CDR3 has 14 amino acids. V lost 4 bases and J 3 bases, leaving 11 bases between the germline ends. The CDR3 region has the DNA TGTGCCAGCAGTTGGGCAACAGTTACAGATACGCAGTATTTT. Translated, it gives CASSWATVTDTQYF.

This clone was picked up one time. This rearrangement joins TRBV6-6 to TRBJ2-7; 10 bases fit TRBD1. The CDR3 is made up of 15 amino acids. Germline trimming cut 5 bases from V and 5 bases from J; bases unmatched to any gene: 9. The V gene's germline CDR1 is MNHNY and CDR2 SVGAGI (reference sequence). The CDR3 DNA is TGTGCCAGCAGTGGCGATGGACAGGGGGTTGACGAGCAGTACTTC. Translation: CASSGDGQGVDEQYF.

V is TRBV25-1 and J is TRBJ1-1; D not resolved. V was shortened by 7 bases and J by 1 base, with 10 bases between the two germline ends. This CDR3 contains 13 residues. Germline-derived CDR1 and CDR2 are MGHDK and SYGVNS. Written as DNA, the CDR3 is TGTGCCAGCACCCTATCGGGGAACACTGAAGCTTTCTTT. Protein sequence: CASTLSGNTEAFF. Full variable domain (remainder filled in from reference TRBV25-1 and TRBJ1-1): EADIYQTPRYLVIGTGKKITLECSQTMGHDKMYWYQQDPGMELHLIHYSYGVNSTEKGDLSSESTVSRIRTEHFPLTLESARPSHTSQYLCASTLSGNTEAFFGQGTRLTVV.

This chain connects TRBV15 to TRBJ2-1; TRBD2 agrees at 7 bases. In germline, CDR1 is LNHNV, CDR2 YYDKDF (reference sequence). The CDR3 spans 15 residues. The ends lost 6 bases at V and 0 bases at J; junction bases unmatched: 5. The CDR3 sequence is CATSFTSDSYNEQFF. DNA of the CDR3: TGTGCCACCAGTTTCACTAGCGACTCCTACAATGAGCAGTTCTTC.

The CDR3 reads CASSAGLAGIYEQYF. The CDR3 DNA follows: TGTGCCAGCAGTGCGGGACTAGCGGGCATATACGAGCAGTACTTC. The chain employs TRBV27 and TRBJ2-7, with 12 bases identical to TRBD2. The V segment lost 5 bases and the J segment 4 bases; nucleotides outside the gene matches: 6. The CDR3 has 15 amino acids. Germline V gene data show CDR1 as MNHEY and CDR2 as SMNVEV (reference sequence).

V is TRBV7-2 and J is TRBJ2-1; 16 bases line up with TRBD2. V shed 0 bases and J 6 bases; nucleotides not matched to a gene: 5. Germline-derived CDR1 and CDR2 are SGHTA and FQGNSA. The CDR3 has 18 residues. This CDR3 reads CASSLAGTSGRALNEQFF. The CDR3 coding sequence is TGTGCCAGCAGCTTAGCTGGGACTAGCGGGAGGGCCCTCAATGAGCAGTTCTTC.

The chain uses TRBV6-5 and TRBJ1-4; the D gene is possibly TRBD1 (5 bases). V was cut by 2 bases and J by 8 bases, with 18 bases left in between. The CDR3 sequence is 16 residues long. Per the germline V gene, CDR1 is MNHEY and CDR2 is SVGAGI. The CDR3 region is CASSYVPGGEDEKLFF. CDR3 DNA: TGTGCCAGCAGTTACGTCCCGGGGGGGGAAGACGAAAAACTGTTTTTT.

The V and J genes are TRBV14 and TRBJ2-2, with 8 nucleotides matching TRBD1. This CDR3 has 16 residues. The ends lost 4 bases at V and 5 bases at J; junction bases unmatched: 9. Germline CDR1 SGHDN, CDR2 FVKESK. This CDR3 reads CASSPLLRQGTGELFF. CDR3 DNA sequence: TGTGCCAGCAGCCCTCTTTTGAGACAGGGGACCGGGGAGCTGTTTTTT.

The J gene is TRBJ2-7, the V gene TRBV10-3; D may be TRBD2 (5 bases). The CDR3 runs to 14 residues. The V gene's germline CDR1 is ENHRY and CDR2 SYGVKD. V was pared by 0 bases and J by 2 bases, with 8 bases between. The CDR3 reads CAISESGLAYEQYF. CDR3 nucleotide sequence: TGTGCCATCAGTGAGTCAGGACTGGCCTACGAGCAGTACTTC.

The rearrangement joins TRBV6-6 to TRBJ2-5, with a weak D call TRBD1 (5 bases). The ends were cut back, 6 bases at V and 1 base at J, with 9 bases in the middle. Germline lookup yields CDR1 MNHNY and CDR2 SVGAGI (reference sequence). The CDR3 has 13 amino acids. The CDR3 DNA reads as TGTGCCAGCAGCGACAGCTCCCAAGAGACCCAGTACTTC. Protein product: CASSDSSQETQYF.

The CDR3 loop reads CAWSVINGGKYF. CDR3 DNA sequence: TGTGCCTGGAGTGTGATCAACGGCGGGAAGTACTTC. This rearrangement joins TRBV30 to TRBJ2-7; weak D call: TRBD2 (6 bases). Deletions cut 0 bases from V and 11 bases from J, with 14 bases between. The CDR3 spans 12 residues. CDR1 GTSNPN and CDR2 SVGIG come from the germline V gene (reference sequence).

This chain uses TRBV4-2 with TRBJ2-3; D is perhaps TRBD2 (6 bases). The CDR3 consists of 17 residues. The V end lost 0 bases, the J end lost 3 bases, and 16 bases lay between the germline ends. Germline CDR1 reads LGHNA; CDR2 reads YNFKEQ. The CDR3 spells CASSQDYVNGGTDTQYF. The CDR3 nucleotides are TGTGCCAGCAGCCAAGATTATGTCAACGGGGGAACAGATACGCAGTATTTT.

The chain employs TRBV6-5 and TRBJ2-7, with TRBD2 as a possible D gene (7 bases). The CDR3 sequence is 15 residues long. Trimming left V 6 bases short and J 5 bases short, with 20 bases between. The V gene's germline CDR1 is MNHEY and CDR2 SVGAGI. In nucleotides, the CDR3 is TGTGCCAGCAGCCAGGTGGGGGGGCGCGAGAACGAGCAGTACTTC. This sequence encodes CASSQVGGRENEQYF.

The table lists this clone with a count of one. CDR3 residues: CASTGTGLYEQYF. The CDR3 nucleotides are TGTGCCAGCACTGGGACAGGACTCTACGAGCAGTACTTC. The chain combines TRBV6-6 with TRBJ2-7; 8 bases fit TRBD1. The germline CDR1 and CDR2 sequences are MNHNY and SVGAGI (reference sequence). The ends lost 7 bases at V and 3 bases at J; junction bases unmatched: 5. This CDR3 region has 13 residues.

A few counts support this clone. This chain uses TRBV6-5 with TRBJ2-3; D is perhaps TRBD2 (6 bases). The germline V gene has CDR1 MNHEY and CDR2 SVGAGI. The CDR3 runs 11 residues. Trimming removed 6 bases at V and 6 bases at J, with 7 bases between. The CDR3 DNA sequence: TGTGCCAGCAGGGCGGGGGATACGCAGTATTTT. This codes for CASRAGDTQYF.

V is TRBV13 and J is TRBJ1-6, with D possibly matching TRBD1 (5 bases). The CDR3 spans 15 residues. Per germline, CDR1 PRHDT and CDR2 FYEKMQ (reference sequence). V lost 0 bases, J lost 10 bases, and 13 bases lay in between. The CDR3 here is CASSLGGRARSPLHF. For the CDR3, the DNA is TGTGCCAGCAGCTTAGGAGGCAGGGCAAGATCACCCCTCCACTTT. The full variable domain, its missing parts supplied by reference TRBV13 and TRBJ1-6, is AAGVIQSPRHLIKEKRETATLKCYPIPRHDTVYWYQQGPGQDPQFLISFYEKMQSDKGSIPDRFSAQQFSDYHSELNMSSLELGDSALYFCASSLGGRARSPLHFGNGTRLTVT.

The chain carries TRBV4-2 and TRBJ1-1; 11 bases are shared with TRBD1. Germline assignment: CDR1 LGHNA and CDR2 YNFKEQ. CDR3 length equals 17 residues. Losses at the gene ends were 5 bases for V and 0 bases for J; bases not matched to a gene: 8. The CDR3 loop reads CASSSNPGQGVNTEAFF. CDR3 nucleotides: TGTGCCAGCAGCTCAAACCCGGGACAGGGGGTGAACACTGAAGCTTTCTTT.

The V call is TRBV7-9, the J call TRBJ1-2; D perhaps matches TRBD1 (5 bases). Trimming took 5 bases from V and 6 from J, leaving 19 bases between them. The germline CDR1 and CDR2 sequences are SEHNR and FQNEAQ (reference sequence). The CDR3 loop spans 15 amino acids. The CDR3: CASSRLEQVSNGYTF. In nucleotides, the CDR3 is TGTGCCAGCAGCCGACTTGAACAGGTCTCTAATGGCTACACCTTC.

J is TRBJ2-1 and V is TRBV7-2, with 8 bases identical to TRBD1. The CDR3 covers 12 residues. CDR1 is SGHTA, CDR2 FQGNSA, per germline. V shed 5 bases and J 10 bases; nucleotides not matched to a gene: 4. The CDR3 region has the DNA TGTGCCAGCAGCCCCAGGGGGCACGAGCAGTTCTTC. Amino acid sequence: CASSPRGHEQFF.

The rearrangement uses TRBV11-2 and TRBJ1-2; TRBD1 matches 7 bases. The V and J ends lost 4 bases and 8 bases, in that order; junction bases with no gene match: 7. Germline assignment: CDR1 SGHAT and CDR2 FQNNGV. The CDR3 is made up of 13 amino acids. CDR3 residues: CASSYPQGRGYTF. The CDR3 nucleotides are TGTGCCAGCAGCTACCCACAGGGGCGCGGCTACACCTTC.

Remarks on this clone: In the same sample, other DNA sequences code for this CDR3. The rearrangement links TRBV5-4 to TRBJ1-4; 8 bases align to TRBD1. V shed 2 bases and J 11 bases; nucleotides not matched to a gene: 8. Looked up from germline, CDR1 is SGHNT and CDR2 is YYREEE (reference sequence). CDR3 length: 14 amino acids. This CDR3 reads CASSFQGAEEKLFF. In DNA, the CDR3 is TGTGCCAGCAGCTTTCAGGGGGCGGAGGAGAAACTGTTTTTT.

This chain links TRBV5-6 with TRBJ1-2, with TRBD1 matching over 10 bases. CDR3 size: 16 residues. With 0 bases clipped from V and 4 bases from J, the junction kept 6 bases outside the gene matches. The V gene's germline CDR1 is SGHDT and CDR2 YYEEEE. The CDR3 is CASSLAGTGEGYGYTF. CDR3 bases: TGTGCCAGCAGCTTGGCTGGGACAGGGGAAGGCTATGGCTACACCTTC.